The 32 T cell receptor beta chains below all came from one sample that was sequenced in a study of blood T cell repertoires in COVID-19. Using immunoSEQ multiplex PCR, the repertoire was profiled, and TCRdb retains in-frame clones only, with some absent. In the table there are roughly 360,000 clones, around 86% of which are singletons. The sample comprised PBMCs or T cells enriched from blood (not recorded which). The receptors stem from a woman between 50 and 59 years old who had recovered from COVID-19.

This clone was seen only a few times. V usage is TRBV11-3 and J usage is TRBJ2-1; possible D gene TRBD2, 6 bases. The germline gives CDR1 SGHNT, CDR2 YENEEA. The CDR3 is 15 amino acids. Trimming took off 5 bases at V and 3 bases at J, with 14 bases between the two ends. CDR3 sequence (DNA): TGTGCCAGCAGCCCCCGGTCGGGAGACTACAATGAGCAGTTCTTC. Translating gives CASSPRSGDYNEQFF.

The chain couples TRBV5-1 to TRBJ2-3, with TRBD2 matching 13 bases. Looked up from germline, CDR1 is SGHRS and CDR2 is YFSETQ. The CDR3 has 16 residues. J lost 2 bases, V lost 4 bases, and 4 bases had no gene match. The CDR3 DNA reads TGCGCCAGCAGCGGGGGGACTAGCGGGGCCACAGATACGCAGTATTTT. Its translation: CASSGGTSGATDTQYF.

For the CDR3, the DNA is TGTGCCAGCAGTGCCCGGGAACGCGCGGGGTGGGGAGATACGCAGTATTTT. It is translated as CASSARERAGWGDTQYF. The chain is built from TRBV6-2 or TRBV6-3 and TRBJ2-3; the D gene is possibly TRBD2 (6 bases). This CDR3 has 17 amino acids. Germline CDR1 is MNHEY and CDR2 is SVGEGT. The V and J ends lost 5 bases and 5 bases respectively, with 23 bases between them.

The chain links TRBV12-3 or TRBV12-4 to TRBJ1-4, with 8 bases identical to TRBD1. With V trimmed by 9 bases and J by 8 bases, 8 bases remained unmatched. The CDR3 is 13 residues long. The CDR3 nucleotides read TGTGCCAGTTCAGGGGGCGTGGGGGAAAAACTGTTTTTT. The encoded protein is CASSGGVGEKLFF.

The rearrangement links TRBV6-5 to TRBJ1-1; D unresolved. This CDR3 is 12 amino acids long. Germline V CDR1 and CDR2: MNHEY, SVGAGI. Deletions cut 5 bases from V and 0 bases from J, with 4 bases between. The DNA for the CDR3 is TGTGCCAGCAGTATCGTGAACACTGAAGCTTTCTTT. It is translated as CASSIVNTEAFF.

The rearrangement links TRBV2 to TRBJ1-4; TRBD1 aligns across 7 bases. This CDR3 is built from 16 residues. The trim removed 6 bases at V and 7 bases at J, leaving 14 bases unmatched. Per germline, CDR1 SNHLY and CDR2 FYNNEI. The CDR3 coding sequence is TGTGCCAGCAGCGCCACGCTAATGACAGGGACTGAAAAACTGTTTTTT. Residues: CASSATLMTGTEKLFF.

CDR3 in DNA: TGTGCCTGGAGTGATAACAGGGCCTACACCTTC. Translation gives CAWSDNRAYTF. The chain is built from TRBV30 and TRBJ1-2, with D perhaps matching TRBD1 (6 bases). CDR1 is GTSNPN and CDR2 is SVGIG in the germline V gene (reference sequence). V lost 1 base and J 10 bases, leaving 10 bases between the germline ends. This CDR3 has 11 residues.

V and J are TRBV2 and TRBJ1-1; no clear D. Germline V gene lookup returns CDR1 SNHLY and CDR2 FYNNEI. CDR3 length: 12 amino acids. V shed 8 bases and J shed 1 base, with 8 bases lying between them. The CDR3 spells CASARQNTEAFF. The DNA for the CDR3 is TGTGCCAGCGCCCGACAGAACACTGAAGCTTTCTTT. Full variable domain (outside the CDR3, taken from reference TRBV2 and TRBJ1-1): EPEVTQTPSHQVTQMGQEVILRCVPISNHLYFYWYRQILGQKVEFLVSFYNNEISEKSEIFDDQFSVERPDGSNFTLKIRSTKLEDSAMYFCASARQNTEAFFGQGTRLTVV.

V and J are TRBV5-6 and TRBJ2-1; 8 nucleotides line up with TRBD2. Germline lookup yields CDR1 SGHDT and CDR2 YYEEEE. The CDR3 runs to 17 residues. V was pared by 4 bases and J by 5 bases, with 14 bases of the junction left unmatched. CDR3 loop: CASSDSLAAGVNNEQFF. CDR3 coding DNA: TGTGCCAGCAGCGACTCACTAGCGGCGGGGGTGAACAATGAGCAGTTCTTC.

The gene calls are TRBV14 and TRBJ2-3; perhaps TRBD2 as D (5 bases). Trimming cost V 0 bases and J 1 base, with 17 bases left between them. The germline V gene has CDR1 SGHDN and CDR2 FVKESK. The CDR3 is 18 residues long. DNA for the CDR3: TGTGCCAGCAGCCAAGATAGTAGGGAGCCCCACCGCACAGATACGCAGTATTTT. It encodes CASSQDSREPHRTDTQYF.

This chain's CDR3 is CASRYSASYNEQFF. The CDR3 DNA sequence: TGTGCCAGCCGCTACTCAGCATCCTACAATGAGCAGTTCTTC. This sequence joins TRBV6-5 and TRBJ2-1; D unresolved. Trimming removed 8 bases at V and 1 base at J, with 12 bases between. This CDR3 region has 14 residues. The germline V gene encodes CDR1 MNHEY and CDR2 SVGAGI.

J is TRBJ2-5 and V is TRBV3-1 (or the pseudogene TRBV3-2), with 11 nucleotides matching TRBD2. Germline CDR1 LGHDT, CDR2 YNNKEL (reference sequence). Trimming cost V 3 bases and J 5 bases; bases outside gene matches: 14. This CDR3 region has 18 residues. CDR3 in amino acids: CASSHGRGLAAFPETQYF. In DNA, the CDR3 is TGTGCCAGCAGCCACGGCCGGGGACTAGCGGCATTTCCGGAGACCCAGTACTTC.

In its sample, this clone was seen once. This chain links TRBV5-4 with TRBJ2-6, with a possible D match to TRBD2 (6 bases). The V end lost 3 bases, the J end lost 3 bases, and 13 bases lay between the germline ends. Germline V gene sequence: CDR1 SGHNT, CDR2 YYREEE (reference sequence). The CDR3 is 16 residues long. CDR3 sequence (DNA): TGTGCCAGCAGCTATCGAGGAGGGGTTGGGGCCAACGTCCTGACTTTC. This translates into CASSYRGGVGANVLTF. The full variable domain, with the rest looked up from reference TRBV5-4 and TRBJ2-6, is ETGVTQSPTHLIKTRGQQVTLRCSSQSGHNTVSWYQQALGQGPQFIFQYYREEENGRGNFPPRFSGLQFPNYSSELNVNALELDDSALYLCASSYRGGVGANVLTFGAGSRLTVL.

This clone appeared a single time. The CDR3 loop reads CASSPLPQGEMAFF. For the CDR3, the DNA is TGTGCCAGCAGCCCACTCCCGCAGGGGGAGATGGCTTTCTTT. J is TRBJ1-1 and V is TRBV7-2; TRBD1 matches 7 bases. The CDR3 consists of 14 residues. Per germline, CDR1 SGHTA and CDR2 FQGNSA. Losses at the gene ends were 5 bases for V and 11 bases for J; bases not matched to a gene: 14.

This clone was seen once. The chain couples TRBV3-1 (or the pseudogene TRBV3-2) to TRBJ1-2; no clear D. CDR3 length equals 14 residues. CDR1 and CDR2 (germline): LGHDT, YNNKEL (reference sequence). V lost 1 base, J lost 0 bases, and 6 bases lay in between. This CDR3 reads CASSQATANYGYTF. CDR3 nucleotides: TGTGCCAGCAGCCAAGCCACAGCTAACTATGGCTACACCTTC.

This clone was counted a few times. The J gene is TRBJ1-1, the V gene TRBV6-2 or TRBV6-3; possible D gene TRBD1, 6 bases. The CDR3 is 15 amino acids. The germline V gene encodes CDR1 MNHEY and CDR2 SVGEGT. Trimming took off 0 bases at V and 11 bases at J, with 19 bases between the two ends. This CDR3 is CASSYSSPGAIGAFF. CDR3 nucleotides: TGTGCCAGCAGTTACTCGAGCCCAGGGGCAATCGGGGCTTTCTTT.

The J gene is TRBJ2-3, the V gene TRBV28; 7 bases fit TRBD2. The junction had 10 bases not matched to a gene; V was cut back by 5 bases and J by 2 bases. Germline CDR1 MDHEN, CDR2 SYDVKM. The CDR3 has 16 residues. CDR3 in amino acids: CASSLSSGPNTDTQYF. The CDR3 DNA is TGTGCCAGCAGTCTCTCTAGCGGACCCAACACAGATACGCAGTATTTT.

This chain connects TRBV2 to TRBJ2-3, with D unclear. V gave up 2 bases and J gave up 7 bases, with 7 bases separating them. CDR1 SNHLY and CDR2 FYNNEI come from the germline V gene. The CDR3 sequence is 12 residues long. CDR3: CASSELAYTQYF. CDR3 bases: TGTGCCAGCAGTGAATTAGCCTATACGCAGTATTTT. The full variable domain, in which reference TRBV2 and TRBJ2-3 provide the parts outside the CDR3, is EPEVTQTPSHQVTQMGQEVILRCVPISNHLYFYWYRQILGQKVEFLVSFYNNEISEKSEIFDDQFSVERPDGSNFTLKIRSTKLEDSAMYFCASSELAYTQYFGPGTRLTVL.

The chain recombines TRBV19 with TRBJ1-1; 8 bases match TRBD1. The CDR3 is 14 amino acids. Germline V gene data show CDR1 as LNHDA and CDR2 as SQIVND (reference sequence). Losses at the gene ends were 4 bases for V and 0 bases for J; bases not matched to a gene: 1. The chain's CDR3 is CASSTQGVNTEAFF. CDR3 DNA sequence: TGTGCCAGTAGTACACAGGGGGTGAACACTGAAGCTTTCTTT.

As to this clone: The sample carries other DNA sequences with the same CDR3. The rearrangement uses TRBV6-5 and TRBJ1-3, with TRBD1 matching over 7 bases. CDR3 length: 16 residues. Trimming removed 0 bases from V and 2 bases from J; junction bases left unmatched: 4. Germline values: CDR1 MNHEY, CDR2 SVGAGI. In DNA, the CDR3 is TGTGCCAGCAGTTACTCGAGGCAGGGGGCTGGAAACACCATATATTTT. Translated: CASSYSRQGAGNTIYF.

The rearrangement joins TRBV15 to TRBJ1-1; no firm D call. V was shortened by 5 bases and J by 7 bases, with 20 bases between the two germline ends. The CDR3 length is 15 residues. Germline assignment: CDR1 LNHNV and CDR2 YYDKDF (reference sequence). The CDR3 protein is CATSRPGTLSGEAFF. CDR3 coding DNA: TGTGCCACCAGCCGCCCGGGAACCCTTTCTGGTGAAGCTTTCTTT. Variable domain in full (rest from reference TRBV15 and TRBJ1-1): DAMVIQNPRYQVTQFGKPVTLSCSQTLNHNVMYWYQQKSSQAPKLLFHYYDKDFNNEADTPDNFQSRRPNTSFCFLDIRSPGLGDTAMYLCATSRPGTLSGEAFFGQGTRLTVV.

The rearrangement joins TRBV9 to TRBJ2-2; D is undetermined. Trimming left V 0 bases short and J 1 base short, with 4 bases between. This CDR3 is 14 amino acids long. CDR1 is SGDLS, CDR2 YYNGEE, per germline. The chain's CDR3 is CASSVAGNTGELFF. As DNA, the CDR3 is TGTGCCAGCAGCGTAGCAGGGAACACCGGGGAGCTGTTTTTT.

This clone was seen only a few times. J is TRBJ1-2 and V is TRBV5-6, with D uncertain. The CDR3 loop spans 16 amino acids. The germline V gene encodes CDR1 SGHDT and CDR2 YYEEEE. Trimming left V 4 bases short and J 3 bases short, with 19 bases between. The chain's CDR3 is CASSPLSPGVDYGYTF. CDR3 sequence (DNA): TGTGCCAGCAGCCCGCTAAGCCCCGGGGTAGACTATGGCTACACCTTC.

This chain uses TRBV7-3 with TRBJ2-1; D might be TRBD2 (5 bases). The V end lost 5 bases, the J end lost 7 bases, and 18 bases lay between the germline ends. This CDR3 comprises 15 residues. The germline gives CDR1 SGHTA, CDR2 FQGTGA. DNA for the CDR3: TGTGCCAGCAGCCAAAGCGTGGGAGTGAGGAATGAGCAGTTCTTC. This translates into CASSQSVGVRNEQFF.

CDR3 nucleotides: TGCGCCAGCAGCCTAGGACAGTACTACGAGCAGTACTTC. It translates to CASSLGQYYEQYF. The gene calls are TRBV5-1 and TRBJ2-7, with D tentatively TRBD1 (6 bases). This CDR3 comprises 13 residues. Between the trimmed V and J ends, which lost 4 bases and 3 bases, there was a span of 11 bases. Per germline, CDR1 SGHRS and CDR2 YFSETQ.

The V call is TRBV19, the J call TRBJ1-5; TRBD1 aligns across 10 bases. CDR3 length: 12 amino acids. Germline values: CDR1 LNHDA, CDR2 SQIVND (reference sequence). With V trimmed by 9 bases and J by 6 bases, 2 bases remained unmatched. CDR3 sequence reads: CASRDRGQPQHF. The CDR3, as DNA: TGTGCCAGCCGGGACAGGGGTCAGCCCCAGCATTTT.

V gene TRBV18 combines with J gene TRBJ2-1; the D gene is possibly TRBD1 (7 bases). V was clipped by 8 bases and J by 4 bases, with 18 bases between them. This CDR3 region has 15 residues. Germline V gene lookup returns CDR1 KGHSH and CDR2 LQKENI. The CDR3 sequence: CASQGGQGLYNEQFF. CDR3 nucleotides: TGTGCCAGCCAGGGGGGCCAAGGCCTATACAATGAGCAGTTCTTC.

This chain connects TRBV10-1 to TRBJ1-5, with TRBD1 as a possible D gene (5 bases). The CDR3 spans 15 residues. V lost 10 bases and J 4 bases, leaving 20 bases between the germline ends. The germline V gene has CDR1 WNHNN and CDR2 SYGVQD (reference sequence). DNA for the CDR3: TGCGCCATCCTCGGGAGGGGATACAGAAATCAGCCCCAGCATTTT. Protein product: CAILGRGYRNQPQHF.

The rearrangement joins TRBV7-9 to TRBJ1-5; 8 nucleotides line up with TRBD1. CDR1 is SEHNR and CDR2 is FQNEAQ in the germline V gene (reference sequence). The J segment lost 1 base and the V segment lost 6 bases, leaving 11 bases of the junction unmatched. This CDR3 spans 17 amino acids. The CDR3 loop reads CASSEGQVVISNQPQHF. The CDR3, as DNA: TGTGCCAGCAGTGAGGGACAGGTGGTTATAAGCAATCAGCCCCAGCATTTT.

In its sample, this clone was seen a few times. The chain carries TRBV19 and TRBJ2-3; D possibly corresponds to TRBD2 (6 bases). V lost 5 bases and J lost 1, with 10 bases in between. The CDR3 length is 14 residues. Germline CDR1 and CDR2: LNHDA and SQIVND (reference sequence). CDR3 amino acids: CASSGGMRTDTQYF. CDR3 DNA sequence: TGTGCCAGTAGTGGGGGGATGCGCACAGATACGCAGTATTTT.

This clone was detected once. The gene calls are TRBV3-1 (or the pseudogene TRBV3-2) and TRBJ2-6; no clear D gene. Germline V gene sequence: CDR1 LGHDT, CDR2 YNNKEL (reference sequence). This CDR3 spans 16 amino acids. V shed 0 bases and J shed 0 bases, with 6 bases lying between them. The chain's CDR3 is CASSQDVNSGANVLTF. The CDR3, as DNA: TGTGCCAGCAGCCAAGACGTAAACTCTGGGGCCAACGTCCTGACTTTC.

The chain has TRBV27 and TRBJ2-2; D is unresolved. This CDR3 is built from 13 residues. Germline lookup yields CDR1 MNHEY and CDR2 SMNVEV (reference sequence). V was shortened by 1 base and J by 6 bases, with 6 bases between the two germline ends. The CDR3 DNA sequence: TGTGCCAGCAGTTTATGGGCACCCGGGGAGCTGTTTTTT. It translates to CASSLWAPGELFF.